These 18 T cell receptor beta chains share one sample of origin, sequenced in a study of vaccination effects on CD4 cells after COVID-19. Their antigen targets remain unknown. Libraries were prepared by immunoSEQ multiplex PCR; TCRdb keeps only in-frame clonotypes and omits some of them. The sample shows about 30,000 clones, around 85% of them seen only once. In the ViraFEST assay, antigen-specific CD4+ clonotypes were identified by expansion after peptide-pool stimulation. CD4+ T cell isolation took place after less than 13 days of culture. Either the mRNA-1273 or the BNT162b2 vaccine was given to participants as two doses. Sample: CD4+ T cells from PBMCs cultured with SARS-CoV-2 spike peptides, taken after COVID-19 vaccination. The receptors shown here come from a human donor who received a COVID-19 vaccine. Some clones in this sample may be carry-over from other donors' samples.

The rearrangement uses TRBV27 and TRBJ2-1; 10 nucleotides line up with TRBD2. Per the germline V gene, CDR1 is MNHEY and CDR2 is SMNVEV (reference sequence). The length of the CDR3 is 17 residues. Trimming at V came to 4 bases and at J to 3 bases, leaving 9 bases not matched to a gene. DNA of the CDR3: TGTGCCAGCAGTTCAAAGGTTAGCGGGGGGCTCTACAATGAGCAGTTCTTC. Translated, it gives CASSSKVSGGLYNEQFF.

The rearrangement uses TRBV6-5 and TRBJ1-5; perhaps TRBD1 as D (5 bases). CDR3 length: 15 residues. The V end lost 0 bases, the J end lost 5 bases, and 11 bases lay between the germline ends. Germline loops: CDR1 MNHEY, CDR2 SVGAGI. This CDR3 reads CASSYSWTLDQPQHF. The CDR3 DNA reads as TGTGCCAGCAGTTACTCGTGGACACTAGATCAGCCCCAGCATTTT.

In this sample, this clone turned up a few times. V and J are TRBV19 and TRBJ2-3; 13 bases align to TRBD2. This CDR3 is built from 17 residues. With V trimmed by 5 bases and J by 9 bases, 14 bases remained unmatched. Germline V gene data show CDR1 as LNHDA and CDR2 as SQIVND (reference sequence). CDR3 sequence reads: CASSLHQTSGGIGTQYF. The CDR3 region has the DNA TGTGCCAGTAGTCTCCACCAGACTAGCGGGGGGATAGGGACGCAGTATTTT.

This clone was picked up one time. J is TRBJ2-2 and V is TRBV4-2; TRBD1 matches 9 bases. The germline V gene has CDR1 LGHNA and CDR2 YNFKEQ. The CDR3 runs 17 residues. V lost 0 bases, J lost 4 bases, and 6 bases stayed unmatched. CDR3 sequence (DNA): TGTGCCAGCAGCCAAGATCAGGGACAGGGCCGCACCGGGGAGCTGTTTTTT. Encoded protein: CASSQDQGQGRTGELFF.

The chain recombines TRBV24-1 with TRBJ1-2; 7 bases fit TRBD1. This CDR3 contains 14 residues. Germline CDR1 is KGHDR and CDR2 is SFDVKD. J gave up 8 bases and V 9 bases, and 14 bases lay outside the gene matches. CDR3 nucleotides: TGTGCCACCCTAGTGCAGGACAGGTGGATAGGCTACACCTTC. It specifies CATLVQDRWIGYTF.

This clone is a singleton in its sample. The chain uses TRBV24-1 and TRBJ1-2; TRBD1 matches at 7 bases. Germline loops: CDR1 KGHDR, CDR2 SFDVKD. The CDR3 length is 13 residues. J gave up 4 bases and V 9 bases, and 7 bases lay outside the gene matches. The CDR3 spells CATGARDSYGYTF. CDR3 DNA: TGTGCCACCGGAGCCCGGGACAGCTATGGCTACACCTTC.

This clone was detected only a few times. The genes are TRBV7-3 and TRBJ1-5; D may be TRBD1 (5 bases). V shed 2 bases and J shed 7 bases, with 9 bases lying between them. The CDR3 is 13 residues long. Germline-derived CDR1 and CDR2 are SGHTA and FQGTGA. The CDR3 nucleotides read TGTGCCAGCAGCTTAGACAGTAACCAGCCCCAGCATTTT. Encoded protein: CASSLDSNQPQHF.

V usage is TRBV15 and J usage is TRBJ1-6; unclear D gene. CDR1 and CDR2 from the germline V gene are LNHNV and YYDKDF (reference sequence). The CDR3 extends over 15 amino acids. Deletions cut 0 bases from V and 8 bases from J, with 11 bases between. CDR3 DNA sequence: TGTGCCACCAGCAGAGAAAACCAGGTCGATTCACCCCTCCACTTT. Its translation: CATSRENQVDSPLHF.

The rearrangement uses TRBV7-2 and TRBJ1-1; D possibly corresponds to TRBD1 (5 bases). Trimming shortened V by 0 bases and J by 6 bases, and 11 bases separated the two germline ends. Germline V gene data show CDR1 as SGHTA and CDR2 as FQGNSA. This CDR3 has 14 residues. CDR3 loop: CASSLAWDGPEAFF. CDR3 DNA sequence: TGTGCCAGCAGCTTAGCTTGGGACGGGCCTGAAGCTTTCTTT.

This rearrangement joins TRBV14 to TRBJ1-4; 10 bases fit TRBD1. Germline V gene sequence: CDR1 SGHDN, CDR2 FVKESK. CDR3 length: 15 residues. The V segment lost 5 bases and the J segment 6 bases; nucleotides outside the gene matches: 6. CDR3 sequence: CASSVAGTGDEKLFF. The CDR3 DNA follows: TGTGCCAGCAGCGTAGCCGGGACAGGGGATGAAAAACTGTTTTTT.

This sequence joins TRBV6-5 and TRBJ1-2; D call uncertain. V shed 7 bases and J shed 1 base, with 7 bases lying between them. The CDR3 is 12 amino acids. CDR1 and CDR2 (germline): MNHEY, SVGAGI. The CDR3 sequence: CASTISNYGYTF. The CDR3 DNA sequence: TGTGCCAGCACTATCAGTAACTATGGCTACACCTTC.

The sample holds one count of this clone. V and J are TRBV5-6 and TRBJ1-2, with 10 bases matching TRBD1. Losses at the gene ends were 2 bases for V and 7 bases for J; bases not matched to a gene: 5. The CDR3 runs to 14 residues. The V gene's germline CDR1 is SGHDT and CDR2 YYEEEE. CDR3 region: CASSFPTGGFGYTF. In DNA, the CDR3 is TGTGCCAGCAGCTTTCCGACAGGGGGCTTTGGCTACACCTTC.

The chain couples TRBV7-2 to TRBJ2-1; D ambiguous. Trimming removed 5 bases from V and 10 bases from J, with 9 bases in between. CDR1 and CDR2 (germline): SGHTA, FQGNSA. The CDR3 extends over 11 amino acids. The CDR3 loop is CASSTNQEQFF. In DNA, the CDR3 is TGTGCCAGCAGCACAAACCAGGAGCAGTTCTTC.

The V gene is TRBV11-2, the J gene TRBJ1-1; tentatively, D is TRBD1 (5 bases). V was shortened by 1 base and J by 7 bases, with 16 bases between the two germline ends. Germline CDR1 reads SGHAT; CDR2 reads FQNNGV. The CDR3 contains 15 residues. The CDR3 region is CASSLAGASLHEAFF. CDR3 nucleotide sequence: TGTGCCAGCAGCTTAGCTGGGGCGTCTCTTCATGAAGCTTTCTTT.

The chain recombines TRBV6-1 with TRBJ2-7; the match to TRBD1 covers 9 bases. J gave up 1 base and V 0 bases, and 1 base lay outside the gene matches. Germline V gene lookup returns CDR1 MNHNS and CDR2 SASEGT. The CDR3 runs to 15 residues. CDR3 loop: CASSEAGTGSYEQYV. The CDR3 coding sequence is TGTGCCAGCAGTGAAGCGGGGACAGGGTCCTACGAGCAGTACGTC.

J is TRBJ2-5 and V is TRBV27, with no clear D. The germline gives CDR1 MNHEY, CDR2 SMNVEV (reference sequence). The CDR3 spans 15 residues. V was cut by 4 bases and J by 0 bases, with 12 bases left in between. CDR3 sequence: CASSSVPPYQETQYF. The CDR3 DNA reads TGTGCCAGCAGTTCGGTCCCCCCGTACCAAGAGACCCAGTACTTC.

The CDR3 reads CASSHTSGGDNEQFF. The DNA for the CDR3 is TGTGCCAGCAGTCATACTAGCGGGGGTGACAATGAGCAGTTCTTC. The chain employs TRBV6-5 and TRBJ2-1; 11 positions agree with TRBD2. Germline CDR1 and CDR2: MNHEY and SVGAGI. V lost 5 bases and J lost 5; bases outside the gene matches: 5. The CDR3 has 15 residues.

This sequence joins TRBV10-2 and TRBJ1-4; D call uncertain. Per germline, CDR1 WSHSY and CDR2 SAAADI. The CDR3 is made up of 12 amino acids. V lost 0 bases, J lost 8 bases, and 4 bases lay in between. In nucleotides, the CDR3 is TGCGCCAGCAGTGAGTCAGGCGAAAAACTGTTTTTT. Translating it yields CASSESGEKLFF.